This T cell receptor (beta chain) originates from a study of Ad26.COV2.S vaccination and SARS-CoV-2 variants. Turning to the study itself: The Ad26.COV2.S arm of the COV1001 trial was where the donor was placed.

This clone was found once. Its antigen is unidentified. Study-wide results and caveats: Spike-specific CD8+ and CD4+ T cell responses reportedly showed substantial breadth after vaccination.

Repertoires were generated with immunoSEQ multiplex PCR, while TCRdb's copy carries only in-frame clones and drops some. The profile shows a few hundred thousand clones, about 90% of them singletons. This CDR3 contains 17 residues. CDR1 and CDR2 (germline): SGHDT, YYEEEE. The V gene lost 4 bases and the J gene lost 7 bases, with 21 bases spanning the gap. Treatment specified: 15 to 20 received Ad26.COV2.S at low or high dose, single or two shots; about 5 received placebo; per-sample allocation not given. Samples came from day 63 after the first vaccine or placebo injection. This chain connects TRBV5-6 to TRBJ1-6; D is undetermined. The specimen comprised peripheral blood, sampled in a trial of Ad26.COV2.S vaccine versus placebo. The sequence was obtained from a person between 18 and 65 years old who received the Ad26.COV2.S COVID-19 vaccine or a placebo. This CDR3 is CASSKLNPDLINSPLHF. The CDR3 DNA sequence: TGTGCCAGCAGCAAGCTCAACCCGGACTTGATAAATTCACCCCTCCACTTT.